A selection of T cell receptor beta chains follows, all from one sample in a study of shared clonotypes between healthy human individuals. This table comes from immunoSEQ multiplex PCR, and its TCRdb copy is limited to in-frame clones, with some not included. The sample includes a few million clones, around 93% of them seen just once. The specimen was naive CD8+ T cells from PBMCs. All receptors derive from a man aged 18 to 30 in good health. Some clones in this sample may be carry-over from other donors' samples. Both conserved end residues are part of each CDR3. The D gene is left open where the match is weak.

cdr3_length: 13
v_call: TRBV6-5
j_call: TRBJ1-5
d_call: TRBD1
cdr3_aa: CASFQGGNQPQHF

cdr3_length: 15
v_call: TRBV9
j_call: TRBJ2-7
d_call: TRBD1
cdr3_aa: CASSVGLGQSYEQYF

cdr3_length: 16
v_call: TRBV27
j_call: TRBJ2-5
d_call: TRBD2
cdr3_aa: CASSLSHSGGSETQYF

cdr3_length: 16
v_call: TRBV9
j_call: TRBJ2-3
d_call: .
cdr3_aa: CASSYRRRMSTDTQYF

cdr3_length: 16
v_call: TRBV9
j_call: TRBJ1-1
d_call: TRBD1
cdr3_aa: CASSPPGQGRNTEAFF

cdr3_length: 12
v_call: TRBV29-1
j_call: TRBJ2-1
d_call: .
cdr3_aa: CSVEMVYNEQFF

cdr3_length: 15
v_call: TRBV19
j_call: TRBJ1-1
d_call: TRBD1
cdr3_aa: CASITGQGLDTEAFF

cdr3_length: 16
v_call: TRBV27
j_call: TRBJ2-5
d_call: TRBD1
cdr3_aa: CASSFDPDRGQETQYF

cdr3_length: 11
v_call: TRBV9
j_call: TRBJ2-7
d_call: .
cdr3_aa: CASSRGDEQYF

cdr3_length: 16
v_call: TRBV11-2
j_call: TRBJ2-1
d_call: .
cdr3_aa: CASASRQDPTYNEQFF

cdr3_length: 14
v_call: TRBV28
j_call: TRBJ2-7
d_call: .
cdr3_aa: CASRRERGPYEQYF

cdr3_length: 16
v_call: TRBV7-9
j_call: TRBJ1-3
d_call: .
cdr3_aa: CASSFPPPVEGNTIYF

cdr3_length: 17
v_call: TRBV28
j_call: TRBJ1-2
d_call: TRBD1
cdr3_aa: CASSSIWTGAPNYGYTF

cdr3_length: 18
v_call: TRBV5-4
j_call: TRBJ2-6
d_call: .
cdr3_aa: CASSQLTFTGPGANVLTF

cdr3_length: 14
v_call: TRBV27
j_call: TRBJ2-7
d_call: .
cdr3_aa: CASSLVGEGYEQYF

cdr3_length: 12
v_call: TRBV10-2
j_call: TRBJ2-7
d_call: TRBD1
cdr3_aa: CASSTGDHEQYF

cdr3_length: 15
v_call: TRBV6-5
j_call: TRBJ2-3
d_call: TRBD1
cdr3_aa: CASSPRDRGTDTQYF

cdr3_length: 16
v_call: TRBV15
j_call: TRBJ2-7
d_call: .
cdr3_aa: CATSSTPLIVSYEQYF

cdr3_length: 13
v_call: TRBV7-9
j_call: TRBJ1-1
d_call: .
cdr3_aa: CASKSSGDTEAFF

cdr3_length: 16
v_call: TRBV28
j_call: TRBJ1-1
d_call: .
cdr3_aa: CASSFQMLEMNTEAFF

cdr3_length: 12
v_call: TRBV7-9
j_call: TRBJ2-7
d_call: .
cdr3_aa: CASSSQGTEQYF

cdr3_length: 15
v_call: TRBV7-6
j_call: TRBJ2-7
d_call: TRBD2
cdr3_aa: CASSSNGRAADEQYF

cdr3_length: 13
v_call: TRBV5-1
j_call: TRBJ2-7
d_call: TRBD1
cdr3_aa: CASSDEGQPSEYF

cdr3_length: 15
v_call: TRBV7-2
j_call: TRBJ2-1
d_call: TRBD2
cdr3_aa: CASSPGLAGGLEQFF

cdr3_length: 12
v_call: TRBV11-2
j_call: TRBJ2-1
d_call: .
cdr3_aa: CASSLDVEEQFF

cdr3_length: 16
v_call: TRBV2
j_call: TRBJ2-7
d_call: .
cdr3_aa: CASTAGPREVRYEQYF

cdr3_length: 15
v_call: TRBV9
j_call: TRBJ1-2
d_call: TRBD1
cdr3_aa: CASSGMDRLVVGYTF

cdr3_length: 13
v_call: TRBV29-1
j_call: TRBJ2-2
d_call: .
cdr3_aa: CSVLPGNTGELFF

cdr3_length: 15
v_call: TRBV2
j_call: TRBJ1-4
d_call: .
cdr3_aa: CASRLQGGEREKLFF

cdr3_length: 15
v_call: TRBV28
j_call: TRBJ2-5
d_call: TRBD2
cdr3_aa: CASSLVAGGEETQYF

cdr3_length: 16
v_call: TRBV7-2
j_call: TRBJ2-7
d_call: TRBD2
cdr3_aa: CASSSLLGRRTYEQYF

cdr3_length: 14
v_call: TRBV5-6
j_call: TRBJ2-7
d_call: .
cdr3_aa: CASSLWQKYYEQYF

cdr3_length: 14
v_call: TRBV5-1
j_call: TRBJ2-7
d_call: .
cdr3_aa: CASSSTGVSYEQYF

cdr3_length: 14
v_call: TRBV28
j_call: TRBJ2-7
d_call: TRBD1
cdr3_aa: CASSNKGQGYEQYF

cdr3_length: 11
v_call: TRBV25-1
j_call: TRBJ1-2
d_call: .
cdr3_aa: CASWGSHGYTF

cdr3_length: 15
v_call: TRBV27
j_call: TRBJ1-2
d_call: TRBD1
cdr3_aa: CASSPRTGSNYGYTF

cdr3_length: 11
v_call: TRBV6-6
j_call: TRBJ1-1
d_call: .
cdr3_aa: CASRGGTEAFF

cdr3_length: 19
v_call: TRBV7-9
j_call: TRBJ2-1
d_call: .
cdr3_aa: CASSHHTPPGHGVINEQFF

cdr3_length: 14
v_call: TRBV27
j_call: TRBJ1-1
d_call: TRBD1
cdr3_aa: CASSLQGVNTEAFF

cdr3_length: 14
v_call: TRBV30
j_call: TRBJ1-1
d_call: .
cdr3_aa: CAWSGGALNTEAFF

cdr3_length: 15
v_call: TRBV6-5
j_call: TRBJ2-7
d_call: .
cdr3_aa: CASSYSRDKAYEQYF

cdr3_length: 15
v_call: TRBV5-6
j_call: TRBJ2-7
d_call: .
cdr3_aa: CASSLVGQGMWEQYF

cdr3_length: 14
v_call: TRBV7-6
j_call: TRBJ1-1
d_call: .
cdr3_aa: CASSLTGMNTEAFF

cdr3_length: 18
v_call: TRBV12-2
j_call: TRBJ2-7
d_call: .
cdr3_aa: CASRLEDRGRIETYEQYF

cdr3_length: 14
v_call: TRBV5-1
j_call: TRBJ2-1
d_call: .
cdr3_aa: CASSGGTAYNEQFF

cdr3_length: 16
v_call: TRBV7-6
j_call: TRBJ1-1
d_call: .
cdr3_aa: CASSPSLGALNTEAFF

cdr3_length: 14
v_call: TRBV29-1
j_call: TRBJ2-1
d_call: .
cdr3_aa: CSVPSPSQYNEQFF

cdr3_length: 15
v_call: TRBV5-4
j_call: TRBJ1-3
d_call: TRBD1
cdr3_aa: CASSYGQGAGNTIYF

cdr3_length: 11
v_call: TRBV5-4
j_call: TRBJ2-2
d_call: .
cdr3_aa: CASSATGELFF

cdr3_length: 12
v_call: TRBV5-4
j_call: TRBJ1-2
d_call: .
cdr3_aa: CASTTDSGGYTF

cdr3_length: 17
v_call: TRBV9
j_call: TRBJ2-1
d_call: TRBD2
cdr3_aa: CASSVASRLAGVNEQFF

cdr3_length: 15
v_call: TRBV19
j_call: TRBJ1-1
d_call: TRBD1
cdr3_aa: CASSIGTGTGTEAFF

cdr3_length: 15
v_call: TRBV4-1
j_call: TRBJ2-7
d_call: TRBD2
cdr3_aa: CASSQDGAGSYEQYF

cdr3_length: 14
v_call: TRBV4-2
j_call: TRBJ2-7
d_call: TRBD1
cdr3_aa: CASSQGQASYEQYF

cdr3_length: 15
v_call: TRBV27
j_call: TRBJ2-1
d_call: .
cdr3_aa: CASRIRITMYNEQFF

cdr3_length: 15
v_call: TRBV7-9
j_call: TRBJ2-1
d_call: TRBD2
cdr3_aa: CASSHEAGTRGEQFF

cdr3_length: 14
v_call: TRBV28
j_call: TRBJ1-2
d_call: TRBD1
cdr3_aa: CASSSTGGHYGYTF

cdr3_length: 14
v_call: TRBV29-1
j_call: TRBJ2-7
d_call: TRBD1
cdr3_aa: CSVESGRQGYEQYF

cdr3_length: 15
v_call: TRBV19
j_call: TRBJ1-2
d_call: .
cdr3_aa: CASSVNRVTGYGYTF